This T cell receptor beta chain is from a study of T cell responses to AZD1222 COVID-19 vaccine (dated by TCRdb to about 2021). About the study as a whole: AZD1222 recipients with second doses at about 4 weeks or about 12 weeks were pooled, because spike-specific TCR depth and breadth did not differ between schedules. Trial participants were enrolled by age into 18-55, 56-69 and 70-plus year subgroups, with approximately 150, 28 and 58 TCR-sequenced participants respectively. A total of more than 230 trial participants underwent TCR sequencing, of whom roughly 210 had received two doses of AZD1222 and around 25 had received two doses of the MenACWY control vaccine.

The time point label on this specimen signifies: baseline before first vaccination. Samples from vaccinated people were obtained from the UK trials COV001 and COV002, which included a single-blind randomized controlled phase 2/3 trial of AZD1222 (ChAdOx1 nCoV-19) in healthy adults. Trial participant PBMC samples were collected at day 0 and day 28 after the second dose for TCRbeta chain sequencing. The paper's findings and limits, for the study overall: Reportedly, almost half of the unique spike-specific TCRs recognized epitopes lying outside the regions that are mutated in the B.1.351 and B.1.1.7 variants. Most participants were white British and females outnumbered males, and the authors suggested that clonal diversity may have been underestimated. The 56-69-year group was small, and its depth increase did not reach significance, likely because of low power. The whole spike protein was spanned by vaccine-associated CD4 TCRs, and dominant responses were seen in regions 160-218 and 743-854. Conclusions about previously exposed vaccinees were limited because only six or seven AZD1222 recipients were SARS-CoV-2 seropositive at baseline. Spike-specific TCR breadth and depth rose significantly after two AZD1222 doses compared with day 0 and with MenACWY recipients. No day 14 peak-response samples were available, so repertoires were characterized only after the peak T cell response.

The CDR3 regions of human TCRbeta chains were analyzed by immunosequencing. As for the authors' bioinformatics: TCRs in the repertoires were matched against a reference library of SARS-CoV-2-specific TCRs that had been generated with the MIRA antigen-specificity platform. Breadth was defined as the fraction of unique TCRs that were SARS-CoV-2-associated, and depth was defined as the fraction of total T cells that were SARS-CoV-2-associated. Using the MIRA data, each spike-specific TCR was mapped to the spike region that the TCR reacts to and placed in a CD4 or CD8 class. Log10-transformed breadth and depth values were compared by one-way ANOVA with Sidak's multiple comparisons tests. Held by TCRdb, this immuneACCESS table contains in-frame sequences only and omits some clones. Under half of the omission traces to an unresolved V gene where checked; the cause of the rest is unknown. The V and J calls and clone size were taken over from that table, and D and trimming were inferred from the DNA. The sample data list approximately 140,000 clones, and approximately 90% of these were observed just once. 3.4% of the sample rests with the top ten.

Concerning this clone: It lacks a known antigen. No much larger clone exists at a distance of one base, and base qualities are not known.

The sequenced sample was peripheral blood, obtained on day 0 of AZD1222 vaccination. The TCR originated in an adult in good health.

The nucleotide sequence is given as TGTGCCATCAGGGGTAGCCCTGGGAGGAGCTCTGGAAACACCATATATTTT. It codes for CAIRGSPGRSSGNTIYF. This chain joins TRBV10-3 to TRBJ1-3, with the D gene not confidently named. Sequences ENHRY (CDR1) and SYGVKD (CDR2) are obtained from the germline V gene. Counted from cysteine to phenylalanine, this CDR3 has 17 amino acids. The DNA shown is the 51-base CDR3, in frame from base 1. At the junction V is shortened by 6 bases and J by 0 bases, with 18 bases in between.